Here is one T cell receptor beta chain with its context. Original analysis: How many nucleated cells were present was estimated from reference gene primer amplification. Profiling relied on immunoSEQ multiplex PCR, and the TCRdb table lists in-frame clones only, not all of them. The V and J calls and clone size are taken from that table; D and trimming were inferred from the DNA. The profile covers roughly 250,000 clones, with around 85% appearing a single time and 0.75% to 0.95% taken by the ten largest. The record originates from a study of blood T cell repertoires in COVID-19. Overall study: From the United States, Italy and Spain came samples of acute and convalescent COVID-19. In each case, the material was cDNA or gDNA derived from T cells, B-cell-depleted T cells, or PBMCs.

Germline trimming cut 6 bases from V and 2 bases from J; bases unmatched to any gene: 7. The V gene's germline CDR1 is MGHDK and CDR2 SYGVNS. There are 14 residues in the CDR3. The genes are TRBV25-1 and TRBJ2-7; 7 bases align to TRBD1. The specimen was peripheral blood. The clonotype originates from a human donor with COVID-19, enrolled during active disease. The donor label of this sample is uncertain. The CDR3 DNA reads as TGTGCCAGCAGACGGGACAGCCCTCCCTACGAGCAGTACTTC. This translates into CASRRDSPPYEQYF.